This TCR beta chain was documented in a study of T-cell memory formation after mild COVID-19. Study-wide background: Each donor largely had its own TCR clusters. Broader study findings: Pre-infection memory contained some responding clones, which suggested that cross-reactive memory had joined.

Note on this clonotype: Its antigen remains unknown.

V lost 2 bases and J lost 10, with 11 bases in between. This CDR3 is built from 12 residues. CDR1 PRHDT and CDR2 FYEKMQ come from the germline V gene (reference sequence). With constant-segment primers, 5'RACE yielded cDNA libraries of TCR alpha and TCR beta that carried sample barcodes and UMIs. Each CDR3 protein gets one entry after TCRdb re-called the 5' RACE reads with MiXCR. The data hold 350,000 to 400,000 distinct CDR3 sequences, with under 15% observed a single time. Sequencing was performed on PBMCs or a T cell subset sorted from them (not recorded which). This chain joins TRBV13 and TRBJ1-1; D not resolved. The source of this sequence is a man in his late teens or twenties who had mild COVID-19 (a few samples of this study predate the infection). Cell type and time point are not known. The CDR3 DNA follows: TGTGCCAGCAGCTTAAGGCCCTACGGAGCTTTCTTT. It is translated as CASSLRPYGAFF.